This T cell receptor beta chain was observed in a study of T cells in Graves' hyperthyroidism and ophthalmopathy. The study, taken as a whole, reports: Ophthalmopathy, as predicted by the model, came a median roughly 6.5 months after the prediction. Most thyroid clonotypes expanded above 0.001 were also detected in blood.

Researchers amplified the TCR beta CDR3 regions from RNA transcripts. TCR CDR3 regions were first amplified by RT-PCR with HTBI primers. TCRdb reprocessed the multiplex PCR reads with MiXCR, giving one entry per CDR3 protein. Of approximately 480,000 distinct CDR3 sequences listed, 20% are singletons. Exclusion criteria comprised uncontrolled infection, other autoimmune disease, pregnancy or lactation. On the basis of clinical symptoms, serum thyroxine and TRAb, thyroid ultrasound and orbital computed tomography, diagnoses were made. Notes on this clonotype: Its antigen is undetermined.

Trimming cost V 3 bases and J 3 bases; bases outside gene matches: 2. Germline V gives CDR1 DFQATT, CDR2 SNEGSKA (reference sequence). The CDR3 runs to 13 residues. The TCR originated in a man aged 18 to 30 with Graves' hyperthyroidism. The chain has TRBV20-1 and TRBJ2-7, with TRBD2 identical over 10 bases. Sequenced material: blood. The CDR3 region is CSARRTSGYEQYF. For the CDR3, the DNA is TGCAGTGCTAGGAGGACTAGCGGCTACGAGCAGTACTTC.